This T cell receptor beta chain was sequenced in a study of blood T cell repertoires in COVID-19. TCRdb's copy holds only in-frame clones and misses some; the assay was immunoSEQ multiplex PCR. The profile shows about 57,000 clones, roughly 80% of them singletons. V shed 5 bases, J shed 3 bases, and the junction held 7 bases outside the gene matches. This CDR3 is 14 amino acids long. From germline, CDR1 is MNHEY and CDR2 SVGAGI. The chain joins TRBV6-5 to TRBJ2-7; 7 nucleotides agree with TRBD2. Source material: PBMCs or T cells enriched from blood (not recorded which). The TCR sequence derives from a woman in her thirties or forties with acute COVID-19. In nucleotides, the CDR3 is TGTGCCAGCAGTAGGGCTAGCGGTTACTACGAGCAGTACTTC. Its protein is CASSRASGYYEQYF.